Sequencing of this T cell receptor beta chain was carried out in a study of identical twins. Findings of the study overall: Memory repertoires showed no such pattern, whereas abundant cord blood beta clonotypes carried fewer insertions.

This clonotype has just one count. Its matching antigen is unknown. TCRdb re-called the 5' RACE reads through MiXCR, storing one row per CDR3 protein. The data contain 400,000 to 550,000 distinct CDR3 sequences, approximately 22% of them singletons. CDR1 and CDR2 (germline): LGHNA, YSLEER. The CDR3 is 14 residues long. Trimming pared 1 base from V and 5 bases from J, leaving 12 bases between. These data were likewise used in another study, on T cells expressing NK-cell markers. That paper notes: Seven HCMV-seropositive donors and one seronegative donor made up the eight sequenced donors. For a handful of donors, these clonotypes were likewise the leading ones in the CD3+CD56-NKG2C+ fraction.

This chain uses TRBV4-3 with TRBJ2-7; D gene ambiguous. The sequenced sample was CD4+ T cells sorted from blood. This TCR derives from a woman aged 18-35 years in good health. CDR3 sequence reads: CASSQGLERDEQYF. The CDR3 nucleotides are TGCGCCAGCAGCCAAGGACTGGAACGGGACGAGCAGTACTTC.